This record concerns one T cell receptor (beta chain) sequence. This CDR3 contains 15 residues. Looked up from germline, CDR1 is SGHRS and CDR2 is YFSETQ. The sample is drawn from a study of monozygotic twins with inflammatory bowel disease. TCRdb re-called the 5' RACE reads; every CDR3 protein appears as one record, without DNA. Listed are around 150,000 distinct CDR3 sequences; roughly 3% falls within the top ten. The clonotype originates from a human donor with ulcerative colitis or Crohn's disease, or a healthy co-twin of an affected twin (not recorded which). The specimen sequenced was blood. The rearrangement uses TRBV5-1 and TRBJ1-1. CDR3 protein: CASSLDGQQPTEAFF. Supplemented by reference TRBV5-1 and TRBJ1-1, the full variable domain reads KAGVTQTPRYLIKTRGQQVTLSCSPISGHRSVSWYQQTPGQGLQFLFEYFSETQRNKGNFPGRFSGRQFSNSRSEMNVSTLELGDSALYLCASSLDGQQPTEAFFGQGTRLTVV.